The next 9 T cell receptor beta chains were all read from a single sample in a study of cytomegalovirus exposure and HLA in healthy donors. Researchers ran the PCR with 60 Vbeta and 13 Jbeta primers. The data were produced by immunoSEQ multiplex PCR, yet TCRdb's version contains in-frame clones alone and is incomplete. The sample has 150,000 or so clones; 76% are singletons. The sequenced material came from PBMCs. Receptor source: a male donor in good health and CMV-seronegative.

The genes are TRBV7-9 and TRBJ2-1; 7 nucleotides align to TRBD2. In germline, CDR1 is SEHNR, CDR2 FQNEAQ (reference sequence). This CDR3 is 14 amino acids long. Trimming cost V 10 bases and J 2 bases; bases outside gene matches: 8. The CDR3 is CAIPVREPYNEQFF. The CDR3 bases are TGTGCCATCCCCGTGCGGGAGCCCTACAATGAGCAGTTCTTC.

The CDR3 DNA reads as TGTGCCAGCAGGTCTAGCGCAGCCTACAATGAGCAGTTCTTC. This translates into CASRSSAAYNEQFF. The chain has TRBV6-6 and TRBJ2-1, with D perhaps matching TRBD2 (6 bases). Germline CDR1 MNHNY, CDR2 SVGAGI (reference sequence). The CDR3 extends over 14 amino acids. V was clipped by 6 bases and J by 2 bases, with 11 bases between them.

This rearrangement joins TRBV4-2 to TRBJ2-3, with 12 nucleotides matching TRBD2. The CDR3 has 17 residues. The trim removed 0 bases at V and 6 bases at J, leaving 7 bases unmatched. Germline-derived CDR1 and CDR2 are LGHNA and YNFKEQ. CDR3 DNA sequence: TGTGCCAGCAGCCAAGATGGAAGACTAGCGGGGGTGGATACGCAGTATTTT. Translating gives CASSQDGRLAGVDTQYF.

The chain carries TRBV4-2 and TRBJ2-2; 14 nucleotides agree with TRBD2. Germline V gene lookup returns CDR1 LGHNA and CDR2 YNFKEQ. The J segment lost 0 bases and the V segment lost 4 bases, leaving 4 bases of the junction unmatched. The CDR3 sequence is 18 residues long. The CDR3 loop reads CASSLGLAGGTNTGELFF. The CDR3 bases are TGTGCCAGCAGCCTTGGACTAGCGGGAGGAACGAACACCGGGGAGCTGTTTTTT.

The chain is built from TRBV19 and TRBJ1-2, with TRBD1 identical over 12 bases. The CDR3 extends over 14 amino acids. Germline loops: CDR1 LNHDA, CDR2 SQIVND (reference sequence). The V and J ends lost 5 bases and 7 bases, in that order; junction bases with no gene match: 5. The CDR3 bases are TGTGCCAGTAGTTTCCCGGGACAGGGGGCTGGCTACACCTTC. Translated, it gives CASSFPGQGAGYTF.

The chain employs TRBV7-9 and TRBJ2-6, with a possible D match to TRBD1 (6 bases). Germline V CDR1 and CDR2: SEHNR, FQNEAQ (reference sequence). Trimming left V 2 bases short and J 4 bases short, with 12 bases between. The CDR3 is made up of 16 amino acids. CDR3 sequence reads: CASSLLTGTGANVLTF. In DNA form, the CDR3 reads TGTGCCAGCAGCTTACTCACAGGGACCGGGGCCAACGTCCTGACTTTC.

For the CDR3, the DNA is TGTGCCAGCAGCTTTAGGGGGCGGGAGCAGTACTTC. Encoded protein: CASSFRGREQYF. This chain joins TRBV7-8 and TRBJ2-7; TRBD1 agrees at 7 bases. The CDR3 totals 12 residues. The germline V gene encodes CDR1 SGHVS and CDR2 FQNEAQ. V dropped 3 bases and J dropped 7; count of bases not matched to a gene: 3.

The chain uses TRBV28 and TRBJ2-2; 7 bases match TRBD1. Germline V gives CDR1 MDHEN, CDR2 SYDVKM. This CDR3 spans 16 amino acids. The V gene end was trimmed by 3 bases and the J gene end by 4 bases; junction bases not matched to a gene: 8. The CDR3 region is CASSFSGQVTTGELFF. The CDR3 DNA is TGTGCCAGCAGTTTTTCAGGACAGGTCACCACCGGGGAGCTGTTTTTT.

This clone was recorded a few times. The J gene is TRBJ1-1, the V gene TRBV10-3, with a tentative D call TRBD1 (6 bases). The CDR3 is 15 amino acids. CDR1 is ENHRY and CDR2 is SYGVKD in the germline V gene. V was clipped by 8 bases and J by 1 base, with 17 bases between them. The CDR3 sequence is CAIGSWGQPNTEAFF. CDR3 DNA sequence: TGTGCCATCGGGTCGTGGGGGCAGCCGAACACTGAAGCTTTCTTT.